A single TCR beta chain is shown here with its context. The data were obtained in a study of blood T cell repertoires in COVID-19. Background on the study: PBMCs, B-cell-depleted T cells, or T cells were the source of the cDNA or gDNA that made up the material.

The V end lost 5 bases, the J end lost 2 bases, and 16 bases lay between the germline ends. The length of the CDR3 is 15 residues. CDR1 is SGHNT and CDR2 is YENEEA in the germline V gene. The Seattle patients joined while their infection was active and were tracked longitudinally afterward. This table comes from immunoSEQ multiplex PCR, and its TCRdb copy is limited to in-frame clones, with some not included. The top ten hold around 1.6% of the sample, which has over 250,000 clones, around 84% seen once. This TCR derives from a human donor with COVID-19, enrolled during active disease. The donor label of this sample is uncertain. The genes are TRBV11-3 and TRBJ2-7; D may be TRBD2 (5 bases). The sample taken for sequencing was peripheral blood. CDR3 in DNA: TGTGCCAGCAGCCTGGCAGCCGGAGGTGCCTACGAGCAGTACTTC. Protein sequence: CASSLAAGGAYEQYF. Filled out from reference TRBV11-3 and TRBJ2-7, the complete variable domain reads EAGVVQSPRYKIIEKKQPVAFWCNPISGHNTLYWYLQNLGQGPELLIRYENEEAVDDSQLPKDRFSAERLKGVDSTLKIQPAELGDSAVYLCASSLAAGGAYEQYFGPGTRLTVT.